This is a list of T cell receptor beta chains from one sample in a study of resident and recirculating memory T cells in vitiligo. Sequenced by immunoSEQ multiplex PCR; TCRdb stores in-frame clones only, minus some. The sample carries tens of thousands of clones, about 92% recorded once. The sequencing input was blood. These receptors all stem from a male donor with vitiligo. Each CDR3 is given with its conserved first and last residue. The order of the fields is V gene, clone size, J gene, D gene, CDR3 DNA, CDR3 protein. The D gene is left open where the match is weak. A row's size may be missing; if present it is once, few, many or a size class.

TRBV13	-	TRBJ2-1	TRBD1	TGTGCCAGCAGCCCCCGGACAGGGGGTCATATCAATGAGCAGTTCTTC	CASSPRTGGHINEQFF
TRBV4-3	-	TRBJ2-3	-	TGCGCCAGCAGCCAAGGTGCGTTGACAGATACGCAGTATTTT	CASSQGALTDTQYF
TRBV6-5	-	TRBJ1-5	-	TGTGCCAGCAGTTACGTAGCAGGGAATCAGCCCCAGCATTTT	CASSYVAGNQPQHF
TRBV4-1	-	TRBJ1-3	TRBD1	TGCGCCAGCAGCCAAGTACAGGGGGCGCGTGGAAACACCATATATTTT	CASSQVQGARGNTIYF
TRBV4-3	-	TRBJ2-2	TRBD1	TGCGCCAGCAGCCAAGTAGGGGGCAACACCGGGGAGCTGTTTTTT	CASSQVGGNTGELFF
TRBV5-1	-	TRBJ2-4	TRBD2	TGCGCCAGCAGCGATACTAGCGGGAGAGGCATTCAGTACTTC	CASSDTSGRGIQYF
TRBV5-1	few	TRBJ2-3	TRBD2	TGCGCCAGCAGCCCGGGGACTAGCGGAAGAACAGATACGCAGTATTTT	CASSPGTSGRTDTQYF
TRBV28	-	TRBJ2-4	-	TGTGCCAGCAGTTTCGGGGTAGGACAAAACATTCAGTACTTC	CASSFGVGQNIQYF
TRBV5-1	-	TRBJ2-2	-	TGCGCCAGCAGCTTGGCTGTAAGAGCGAACACCGGGGAGCTGTTTTTT	CASSLAVRANTGELFF
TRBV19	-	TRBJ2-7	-	TGTGCCAGTACGGCGGGGTACGAGCAGTACTTC	CASTAGYEQYF